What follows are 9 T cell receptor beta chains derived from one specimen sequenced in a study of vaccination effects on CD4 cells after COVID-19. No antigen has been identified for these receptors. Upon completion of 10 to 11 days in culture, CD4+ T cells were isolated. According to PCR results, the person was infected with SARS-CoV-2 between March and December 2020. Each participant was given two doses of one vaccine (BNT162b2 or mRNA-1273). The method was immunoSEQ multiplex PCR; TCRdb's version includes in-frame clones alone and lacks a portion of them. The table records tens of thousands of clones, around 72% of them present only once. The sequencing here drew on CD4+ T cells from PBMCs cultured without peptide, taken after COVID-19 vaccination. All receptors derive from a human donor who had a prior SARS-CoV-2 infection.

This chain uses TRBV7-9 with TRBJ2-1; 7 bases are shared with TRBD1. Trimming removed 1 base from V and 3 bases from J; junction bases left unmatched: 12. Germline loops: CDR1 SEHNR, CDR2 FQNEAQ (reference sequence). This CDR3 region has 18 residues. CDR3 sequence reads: CASSLGMGQRGYYNEQFF. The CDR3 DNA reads TGTGCCAGCAGCTTAGGAATGGGACAGAGAGGGTACTACAATGAGCAGTTCTTC.

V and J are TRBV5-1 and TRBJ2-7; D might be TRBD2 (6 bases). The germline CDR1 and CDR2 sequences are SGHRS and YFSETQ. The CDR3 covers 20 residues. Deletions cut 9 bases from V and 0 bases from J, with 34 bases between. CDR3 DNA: TGCGCCAACGACGACCTCGAACTAGCTTTCCCTGGGGGAAACTCCTACGAGCAGTACTTC. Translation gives CANDDLELAFPGGNSYEQYF.

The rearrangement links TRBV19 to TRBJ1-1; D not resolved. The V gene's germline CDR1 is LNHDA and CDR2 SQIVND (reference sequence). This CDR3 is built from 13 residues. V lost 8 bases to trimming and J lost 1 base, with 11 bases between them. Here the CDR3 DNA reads TGTGCCAGTTGCGTTTCCAGGAACACTGAAGCTTTCTTT. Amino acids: CASCVSRNTEAFF.

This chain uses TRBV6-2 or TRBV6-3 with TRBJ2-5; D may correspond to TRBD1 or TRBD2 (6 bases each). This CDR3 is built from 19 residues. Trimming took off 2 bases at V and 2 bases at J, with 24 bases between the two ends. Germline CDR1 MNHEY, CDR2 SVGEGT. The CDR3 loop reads CASSYGTSVRLALQETQYF. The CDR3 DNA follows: TGTGCCAGCAGTTACGGGACATCTGTGCGCCTAGCGTTACAAGAGACCCAGTACTTC.

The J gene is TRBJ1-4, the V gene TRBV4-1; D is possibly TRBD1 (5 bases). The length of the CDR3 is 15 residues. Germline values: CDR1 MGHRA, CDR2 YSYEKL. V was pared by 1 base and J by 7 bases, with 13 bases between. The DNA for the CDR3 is TGCGCCAGCAGCCAAGGGTATGGGGGGGGTGAAAAACTGTTTTTT. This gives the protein CASSQGYGGGEKLFF.

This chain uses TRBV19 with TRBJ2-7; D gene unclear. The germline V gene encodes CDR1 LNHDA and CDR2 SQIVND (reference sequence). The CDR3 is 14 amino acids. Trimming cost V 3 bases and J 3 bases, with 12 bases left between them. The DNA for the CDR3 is TGTGCCAGTAGTATTAGGACGGATAACTACGAGCAGTACTTC. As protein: CASSIRTDNYEQYF.

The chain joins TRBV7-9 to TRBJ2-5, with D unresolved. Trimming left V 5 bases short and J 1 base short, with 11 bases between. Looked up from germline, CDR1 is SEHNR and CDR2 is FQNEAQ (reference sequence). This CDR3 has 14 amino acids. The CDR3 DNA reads TGTGCCAGCAGCCTGATAATCCCCCAAGAGACCCAGTACTTC. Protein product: CASSLIIPQETQYF.

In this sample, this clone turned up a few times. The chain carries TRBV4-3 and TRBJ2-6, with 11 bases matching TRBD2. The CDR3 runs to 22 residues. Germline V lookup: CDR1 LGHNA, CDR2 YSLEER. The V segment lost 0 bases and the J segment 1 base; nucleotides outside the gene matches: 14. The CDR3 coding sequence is TGCGCCAGCAGCCAAGATCTAGCGGGCCGACTAGCGGGATTATCTGGGGCCAACGTCCTGACTTTC. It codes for CASSQDLAGRLAGLSGANVLTF.

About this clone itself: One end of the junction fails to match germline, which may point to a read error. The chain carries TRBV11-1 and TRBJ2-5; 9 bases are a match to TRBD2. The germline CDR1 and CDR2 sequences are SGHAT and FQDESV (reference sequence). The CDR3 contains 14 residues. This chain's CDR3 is CASSPGLERGVKDF. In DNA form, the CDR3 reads TGTGCCAGCAGCCCCGGACTGGAGCGGGGGGTTAAGGACTTC.